Listed here are 9 T cell receptor beta chains from one sample, sequenced in a study of blood T cell repertoires in COVID-19. Here immunoSEQ multiplex PCR was the method, and the copy in TCRdb shows in-frame clones only, minus some. The profile shows 150,000 to 200,000 clones, about 88% of them singletons. Sequencing was performed on peripheral blood. All receptors come from a man aged 35 to 55 with active or convalescent COVID-19.

In this sample, this clone turned up once. The J gene is TRBJ2-7, the V gene TRBV28, with D possibly TRBD2 on 6 matching bases. Trimming cost V 10 bases and J 3 bases, with 10 bases left between them. The germline V gene has CDR1 MDHEN and CDR2 SYDVKM. CDR3 length: 11 amino acids. The CDR3 nucleotides are TGTGCCACCTCGGGACTCTACGAGCAGTACTTC. Its translation is CATSGLYEQYF.

The V call is TRBV28, the J call TRBJ1-1; a weak D match, TRBD1 (5 bases). Per the germline V gene, CDR1 is MDHEN and CDR2 is SYDVKM. Trimming pared 6 bases from V and 3 bases from J, leaving 11 bases between. The CDR3 runs to 13 residues. CDR3 sequence: CASSPRADTEAFF. The CDR3 DNA follows: TGTGCCAGCAGCCCCAGGGCCGACACTGAAGCTTTCTTT.

V and J are TRBV24-1 and TRBJ2-2; TRBD1 agrees at 7 bases. The germline CDR1 and CDR2 sequences are KGHDR and SFDVKD. With 6 bases clipped from V and 0 bases from J, the junction kept 6 bases outside the gene matches. The CDR3 consists of 16 residues. The CDR3 DNA is TGTGCCACCAGTCCCGGGACAGTCGCGAACACCGGGGAGCTGTTTTTT. This translates into CATSPGTVANTGELFF.

This chain connects TRBV7-6 to TRBJ2-7; TRBD1 agrees at 9 bases. The V segment lost 1 base and the J segment 4 bases; nucleotides outside the gene matches: 5. Germline CDR1 and CDR2: SGHVS and FNYEAQ. There are 15 residues in the CDR3. The CDR3 loop reads CASSLGGQGGYEQYF. CDR3 in DNA: TGTGCCAGCAGCTTAGGGGGACAGGGTGGGTACGAGCAGTACTTC.

The chain has TRBV2 and TRBJ2-2; D is possibly TRBD1 (5 bases). V was trimmed by 8 bases and J by 7 bases, leaving 20 bases between them. This CDR3 has 15 residues. CDR1 and CDR2 from the germline V gene are SNHLY and FYNNEI. The CDR3 sequence: CASGADRVAGGELFF. CDR3 bases: TGTGCCAGCGGGGCCGACCGGGTAGCTGGCGGGGAGCTGTTTTTT.

This clone was detected a few times. Compared with germline, one end of the junction differs, possibly owing to a read error. The rearrangement links TRBV10-3 to TRBJ1-6; 7 bases agree with TRBD1. This CDR3 is built from 15 residues. Germline lookup yields CDR1 ENHRY and CDR2 SYGVKD. CDR3 nucleotides: TGTGCCATCAGTGTTAGAGGGGGCGTCGATTCCCCCCTCCACTTT. Its protein is CAISVRGGVDSPLHF.

The J gene is TRBJ2-2, the V gene TRBV25-1; D is unresolved. Germline V gives CDR1 MGHDK, CDR2 SYGVNS. Trimming left V 3 bases short and J 2 bases short, with 7 bases between. The CDR3 contains 14 residues. The CDR3 DNA sequence: TGTGCCAGCAGTGACCTTATCAACACCGGGGAGCTGTTTTTT. This sequence encodes CASSDLINTGELFF.

This chain links TRBV6-5 with TRBJ2-7, with D possibly being TRBD2 (5 bases). Trimming cost V 8 bases and J 3 bases, with 11 bases left between them. Germline V gene lookup returns CDR1 MNHEY and CDR2 SVGAGI. The CDR3 extends over 12 amino acids. The DNA of the CDR3 is TGTGCCAGCCGGACTGGAAACTACGAGCAGTACTTC. This translates into CASRTGNYEQYF.

This chain connects TRBV10-3 to TRBJ1-2; 8 bases are a match to TRBD1. This CDR3 spans 16 amino acids. In germline, CDR1 is ENHRY, CDR2 SYGVKD. Germline trimming cut 2 bases from V and 1 base from J; bases unmatched to any gene: 6. Written as DNA, the CDR3 is TGTGCCATCAGTGAGGAACAGGGGGGGATTAACTATGGCTACACCTTC. Amino acid sequence: CAISEEQGGINYGYTF.